Each of the 30 T cell receptor beta chains below was sequenced from the same sample in a study of T cell responses to AZD1222 COVID-19 vaccine. Libraries were prepared by immunoSEQ multiplex PCR; TCRdb keeps only in-frame clonotypes and omits some of them. The repertoire holds some 180,000 clones, about nine tenths seen once, with roughly 6% in the top ten. Material: peripheral blood, obtained on day 0 of AZD1222 vaccination. The origin of the receptors is an adult in good health.

CDR3 amino acids: CASRDRANTGELFF. The CDR3 nucleotides read TGTGCCAGCCGCGACAGGGCTAACACCGGGGAGCTGTTTTTT. This chain connects TRBV2 to TRBJ2-2, with TRBD1 matching over 7 bases. V lost 8 bases and J lost 2; bases outside the gene matches: 5. The CDR3 covers 14 residues. Germline assignment: CDR1 SNHLY and CDR2 FYNNEI.

The chain joins TRBV10-3 to TRBJ2-3, with D perhaps assigned TRBD1 or TRBD2 (5 bases each). Germline CDR1 is ENHRY and CDR2 is SYGVKD. V lost 0 bases to trimming and J lost 3 bases, with 13 bases between them. This CDR3 has 16 residues. The chain's CDR3 is CAISESGAGPTDTQYF. In DNA form, the CDR3 reads TGTGCCATCAGTGAGTCTGGGGCGGGTCCTACAGATACGCAGTATTTT.

J is TRBJ1-5 and V is TRBV28; D call uncertain. This CDR3 region has 15 residues. The V end lost 5 bases, the J end lost 2 bases, and 13 bases lay between the germline ends. Germline V CDR1 and CDR2: MDHEN, SYDVKM. The CDR3 DNA follows: TGTGCCAGCAGTCTGGTGACGCCGGGCAATCAGCCCCAGCATTTT. This sequence encodes CASSLVTPGNQPQHF.

V usage is TRBV7-9 and J usage is TRBJ2-3, with 10 bases identical to TRBD1. The CDR3 is 15 residues long. CDR1 is SEHNR and CDR2 is FQNEAQ in the germline V gene (reference sequence). V shed 5 bases, J shed 4 bases, and the junction held 6 bases outside the gene matches. The CDR3 reads CASSNRQGASDTQYF. Here the CDR3 DNA reads TGTGCCAGCAGCAACCGACAGGGGGCGTCAGATACGCAGTATTTT.

This clone has only one observation. The CDR3 reads CATKSGDRTTEKLFF. The CDR3 region has the DNA TGTGCCACCAAAAGCGGGGACAGAACGACTGAAAAACTGTTTTTT. The chain recombines TRBV6-5 with TRBJ1-4; TRBD1 matches 7 bases. Losses at the gene ends were 10 bases for V and 7 bases for J; bases not matched to a gene: 15. CDR3 length equals 15 residues. Per the germline V gene, CDR1 is MNHEY and CDR2 is SVGAGI.

This chain joins TRBV3-1 (or the pseudogene TRBV3-2) and TRBJ2-7, with TRBD1 matching over 9 bases. Per germline, CDR1 LGHDT and CDR2 YNNKEL (reference sequence). The CDR3 extends over 16 amino acids. J was trimmed by 6 bases and V by 4 bases; bases with no gene match: 13. In DNA, the CDR3 is TGTGCCAGCAGCCGACAACTAGGGACAGGGACAGGCGAGCAGTACTTC. Its protein product is CASSRQLGTGTGEQYF.

The chain links TRBV6-1 to TRBJ2-1, with D possibly TRBD2 on 5 matching bases. Germline CDR1 reads MNHNS; CDR2 reads SASEGT. The CDR3 spans 12 residues. V was pared by 3 bases and J by 12 bases, with 12 bases between. The CDR3 loop reads CASSDRRSGQFF. The CDR3 DNA reads as TGTGCCAGCAGTGATAGGAGGTCAGGGCAGTTCTTC.

The chain has TRBV7-2 and TRBJ1-5, with TRBD1 as a possible D gene (5 bases). There are 15 residues in the CDR3. The ends were cut back, 0 bases at V and 7 bases at J, with 13 bases in the middle. Germline V CDR1 and CDR2: SGHTA, FQGNSA. This CDR3 reads CASSLAVGGGQPQHF. CDR3 bases: TGTGCCAGCAGCTTAGCAGTGGGGGGAGGGCAGCCCCAGCATTTT.

V is TRBV7-9 and J is TRBJ1-3, with D possibly matching TRBD1 (5 bases). The ends were cut back, 2 bases at V and 0 bases at J, with 11 bases in the middle. Per the germline V gene, CDR1 is SEHNR and CDR2 is FQNEAQ (reference sequence). The CDR3 consists of 16 residues. The CDR3: CASSLPDTSSGNTIYF. CDR3 DNA sequence: TGTGCCAGCAGCTTACCGGACACGAGCTCTGGAAACACCATATATTTT.

This clone was detected only once. The CDR3 sequence: CASSSWTAQTGVPNEQFF. Written as DNA, the CDR3 is TGTGCCAGCAGTTCTTGGACAGCCCAGACGGGAGTTCCCAATGAGCAGTTCTTC. The chain joins TRBV28 to TRBJ2-1; D might be TRBD1 or TRBD2, each matching 6 bases. The CDR3 sequence is 18 residues long. Germline V gene sequence: CDR1 MDHEN, CDR2 SYDVKM. V was cut by 4 bases and J by 6 bases, with 25 bases left in between. Variable domain in full (rest from reference TRBV28 and TRBJ2-1): DVKVTQSSRYLVKRTGEKVFLECVQDMDHENMFWYRQDPGLGLRLIYFSYDVKMKEKGDIPEGYSVSREKKERFSLILESASTNQTSMYLCASSSWTAQTGVPNEQFFGPGTRLTVL.

This chain joins TRBV3-1 (or the pseudogene TRBV3-2) and TRBJ1-2; D remains ambiguous. Germline CDR1 LGHDT, CDR2 YNNKEL (reference sequence). The CDR3 has 13 amino acids. The V gene lost 2 bases and the J gene lost 4 bases, with 8 bases spanning the gap. CDR3 protein: CASSQQTVYGYTF. The CDR3 bases are TGTGCCAGCAGCCAACAAACTGTCTATGGCTACACCTTC.

The chain is built from TRBV7-3 and TRBJ2-3; weak D call: TRBD1 (6 bases). The CDR3 length is 15 residues. V lost 5 bases, J lost 1 base, and 13 bases lay in between. Germline lookup yields CDR1 SGHTA and CDR2 FQGTGA. CDR3 nucleotide sequence: TGTGCCAGCAGCGCGTGGGGGCGGGGCACAGATACGCAGTATTTT. It is translated as CASSAWGRGTDTQYF.

This clone has just one count. The gene calls are TRBV29-1 and TRBJ2-7; 10 bases are shared with TRBD2. The length of the CDR3 is 13 residues. CDR1 SQVTM and CDR2 ANQGSEA come from the germline V gene. Trimming removed 7 bases from V and 4 bases from J; junction bases left unmatched: 7. This CDR3 is CSAFGAGGYEQYF. The CDR3 nucleotides read TGCAGCGCCTTCGGAGCGGGGGGGTACGAGCAGTACTTC.

The V call is TRBV27, the J call TRBJ2-7; TRBD1 matches 8 bases. Germline trimming cut 5 bases from V and 2 bases from J; bases unmatched to any gene: 11. This CDR3 spans 16 amino acids. Germline V gene data show CDR1 as MNHEY and CDR2 as SMNVEV (reference sequence). CDR3 region: CASSPPGQARTYEQYF. CDR3 nucleotide sequence: TGTGCCAGCAGTCCGCCGGGACAGGCCCGCACCTACGAGCAGTACTTC.

This chain connects TRBV6-6 to TRBJ1-2; 10 bases map to TRBD1. The V segment lost 6 bases and the J segment 5 bases; nucleotides outside the gene matches: 9. In germline, CDR1 is MNHNY, CDR2 SVGAGI (reference sequence). The CDR3 spans 15 residues. The CDR3 region is CASRQTGTGVYGYTF. DNA of the CDR3: TGTGCCAGCAGACAAACCGGGACAGGGGTTTATGGCTACACCTTC.

The chain links TRBV28 to TRBJ1-5; D is possibly TRBD1 (6 bases). V lost 2 bases and J 6 bases, leaving 17 bases between the germline ends. This CDR3 is 16 amino acids long. Germline CDR1 is MDHEN and CDR2 is SYDVKM. CDR3 DNA sequence: TGTGCCAGCAGTTTAAACCGCCCGGGGGGCAGTCAGCCCCAGCATTTT. Its translation: CASSLNRPGGSQPQHF.

This chain uses TRBV7-9 with TRBJ2-3; possible D gene TRBD2, 7 bases. The ends were cut back, 5 bases at V and 4 bases at J, with 19 bases in the middle. Germline V gene lookup returns CDR1 SEHNR and CDR2 FQNEAQ (reference sequence). This CDR3 spans 16 amino acids. This CDR3 is CASSGTGGPSPDTQYF. DNA for the CDR3: TGTGCCAGCAGCGGAACCGGGGGGCCCTCACCAGATACGCAGTATTTT.

The chain carries TRBV7-2 and TRBJ2-3, with D possibly matching TRBD1 (5 bases). In germline, CDR1 is SGHTA, CDR2 FQGNSA. The CDR3 consists of 13 residues. Between the trimmed V and J ends, which lost 1 base and 4 bases, there was a span of 6 bases. CDR3 protein: CASSLGGADTQYF. The CDR3 DNA reads as TGTGCCAGCAGCTTAGGGGGCGCAGATACGCAGTATTTT.

This clone was seen once. The chain links TRBV28 to TRBJ2-1; 7 bases line up with TRBD2. Looked up from germline, CDR1 is MDHEN and CDR2 is SYDVKM. The CDR3 covers 18 residues. J gave up 3 bases and V 5 bases, and 16 bases lay outside the gene matches. The CDR3 coding sequence is TGTGCCAGCAGTCCCCCCCTTGGTGCGGGCGGGGGCTACAATGAGCAGTTCTTC. It yields the protein CASSPPLGAGGGYNEQFF. The complete variable domain, with remaining parts taken from reference TRBV28 and TRBJ2-1, reads DVKVTQSSRYLVKRTGEKVFLECVQDMDHENMFWYRQDPGLGLRLIYFSYDVKMKEKGDIPEGYSVSREKKERFSLILESASTNQTSMYLCASSPPLGAGGGYNEQFFGPGTRLTVL.

The chain uses TRBV4-1 and TRBJ1-1; unclear D gene. This CDR3 has 13 amino acids. V lost 0 bases and J lost 8, with 10 bases in between. The germline V gene has CDR1 MGHRA and CDR2 YSYEKL. The CDR3 coding sequence is TGCGCCAGCAGCCAAGATACGGGCACAGAAGCTTTCTTT. It translates to CASSQDTGTEAFF.

V gene TRBV3-1 (or the pseudogene TRBV3-2) combines with J gene TRBJ1-6; D might be TRBD1 (5 bases). This CDR3 has 15 amino acids. Germline V gene lookup returns CDR1 LGHDT and CDR2 YNNKEL (reference sequence). Trimming removed 8 bases at V and 6 bases at J, with 17 bases between. The CDR3 coding sequence is TGTGCCAGCCGCAACTGGGACCGGGTTAATTCACCCCTCCACTTT. Translated: CASRNWDRVNSPLHF.

The chain has TRBV11-2 and TRBJ2-7; D is ambiguous. The ends were cut back, 1 base at V and 6 bases at J, with 7 bases in the middle. This CDR3 spans 12 amino acids. Germline V gene sequence: CDR1 SGHAT, CDR2 FQNNGV. Written as DNA, the CDR3 is TGTGCCAGCAGCTTAGGAGACCTCGAGCAGTACTTC. This encodes CASSLGDLEQYF.

The gene calls are TRBV28 and TRBJ2-7, with 10 positions matching TRBD1. Losses at the gene ends were 6 bases for V and 9 bases for J; bases not matched to a gene: 23. This CDR3 has 18 residues. Germline V gives CDR1 MDHEN, CDR2 SYDVKM. CDR3 region: CASSETGGGISGAFRQYF. CDR3 sequence (DNA): TGTGCCAGCAGCGAGACAGGGGGCGGGATCAGCGGGGCATTCCGGCAGTACTTC.

The chain has TRBV28 and TRBJ2-1; perhaps TRBD2 as D (7 bases). V gave up 4 bases and J gave up 2 bases, with 24 bases separating them. The CDR3 contains 19 residues. Germline CDR1 reads MDHEN; CDR2 reads SYDVKM. The CDR3, as DNA: TGTGCCAGCAGTTCTCTGCTGGGGAGGGGGGACCCCCCCTACAATGAGCAGTTCTTC. It encodes CASSSLLGRGDPPYNEQFF.

The chain uses TRBV19 and TRBJ1-5; perhaps TRBD1 as D (5 bases). The length of the CDR3 is 16 residues. Trimming took off 3 bases at V and 1 base at J, with 13 bases between the two ends. CDR1 is LNHDA, CDR2 SQIVND, per germline (reference sequence). This CDR3 is CASSIWDRGSNQPQHF. The CDR3 region has the DNA TGTGCCAGTAGTATCTGGGACCGAGGGAGCAATCAGCCCCAGCATTTT.

The chain couples TRBV25-1 to TRBJ2-7; the D gene is possibly TRBD1 (6 bases). Trimming left V 3 bases short and J 3 bases short, with 12 bases between. Germline lookup yields CDR1 MGHDK and CDR2 SYGVNS. CDR3 length: 14 residues. The CDR3 DNA follows: TGTGCCAGCAGTGATGGGGGCGGACACTACGAGCAGTACTTC. Amino acid sequence: CASSDGGGHYEQYF.

This chain joins TRBV3-1 (or the pseudogene TRBV3-2) and TRBJ1-2; 10 bases map to TRBD1. Germline CDR1 LGHDT, CDR2 YNNKEL (reference sequence). V was pared by 4 bases and J by 3 bases, with 5 bases of the junction left unmatched. The CDR3 loop spans 15 amino acids. The DNA of the CDR3 is TGTGCCAGCAGCCTCCTGACAGGGGGCGACTATGGCTACACCTTC. Amino acids: CASSLLTGGDYGYTF.

The rearrangement joins TRBV6-4 to TRBJ1-2; 7 bases agree with TRBD1. The CDR3 has 17 residues. With V trimmed by 8 bases and J by 8 bases, 23 bases remained unmatched. Germline V gene data show CDR1 as MRHNA and CDR2 as SNTAGT. Here the CDR3 DNA reads TGTGCCAGCGAAGTCACTCACCTAGCGAGGGGGCGCTACGGCTACACCTTC. It is translated as CASEVTHLARGRYGYTF.

The V gene is TRBV5-1, the J gene TRBJ2-1; TRBD1 aligns across 7 bases. V shed 3 bases, J shed 4 bases, and the junction held 10 bases outside the gene matches. The CDR3 runs to 16 residues. From germline, CDR1 is SGHRS and CDR2 YFSETQ. This CDR3 reads CASSSSTGRSYNEQFF. Here the CDR3 DNA reads TGCGCCAGCAGCTCCTCGACAGGGAGAAGTTACAATGAGCAGTTCTTC.

The chain has TRBV28 and TRBJ1-6, with TRBD1 matching 9 bases. This CDR3 comprises 18 residues. Germline CDR1 and CDR2: MDHEN and SYDVKM. J lost 0 bases, V lost 6 bases, and 9 bases had no gene match. CDR3 in amino acids: CASRFTGTGRSYNSPLHF. The CDR3 region has the DNA TGTGCCAGCAGATTTACCGGGACAGGGCGCTCCTATAATTCACCCCTCCACTTT.